The 30 T cell receptor beta chains presented below share a single source sample, sequenced in a study of STAT5B mutations in CD4+ large granular lymphocyte leukemia. The assay was immunoSEQ multiplex PCR, and TCRdb's table has in-frame clones only and misses some. The sample holds about 40,000 clones; approximately 84% are singletons and the top ten take approximately 0.32%. The sequencing sample was made of CD4+ T cells from blood buffy coats. Source of these receptors: a human donor in good health.

The V and J genes are TRBV5-1 and TRBJ1-2, with TRBD1 identical over 8 bases. The germline gives CDR1 SGHRS, CDR2 YFSETQ. This CDR3 has 13 amino acids. V shed 4 bases and J 8 bases; nucleotides not matched to a gene: 7. CDR3 loop: CASSGGQGLGYTF. The CDR3 nucleotides are TGCGCCAGCAGCGGAGGACAGGGACTGGGCTACACCTTC.

This clone was counted once. This chain connects TRBV28 to TRBJ1-4, with D possibly matching TRBD1 (5 bases). CDR3 length: 13 amino acids. CDR1 is MDHEN and CDR2 is SYDVKM in the germline V gene. Trimming took 5 bases from V and 8 from J, leaving 12 bases between them. This CDR3 is CASSAGTREKLFF. The CDR3 DNA reads TGTGCCAGCAGTGCAGGGACCCGCGAAAAACTGTTTTTT.

This chain uses TRBV7-9 with TRBJ2-3, with 10 nucleotides matching TRBD2. V dropped 4 bases and J dropped 0; count of bases not matched to a gene: 4. Looked up from germline, CDR1 is SEHNR and CDR2 is FQNEAQ (reference sequence). The CDR3 runs to 16 residues. For the CDR3, the DNA is TGTGCCAGCAGCTGGACTAGCGGTCCTAGCACAGATACGCAGTATTTT. It encodes CASSWTSGPSTDTQYF.

This clone was counted a single time. This sequence joins TRBV7-8 and TRBJ1-1, with D perhaps TRBD1 (6 bases). V lost 4 bases and J 4 bases, leaving 19 bases between the germline ends. Germline CDR1 reads SGHVS; CDR2 reads FQNEAQ. CDR3 size: 16 residues. CDR3 nucleotide sequence: TGTGCCAGCAGCTCGGCCTCAGGGGCTGTGTTCACTGAAGCTTTCTTT. As protein: CASSSASGAVFTEAFF.

This clone was counted once. At the DNA level, this CDR3 is encoded by other sequences in the same sample as well. The chain links TRBV9 to TRBJ2-3; D remains ambiguous. This CDR3 has 13 residues. From germline, CDR1 is SGDLS and CDR2 YYNGEE. V gave up 0 bases and J gave up 0 bases, with 2 bases separating them. CDR3 nucleotide sequence: TGTGCCAGCAGCGTAGGTAGCACAGATACGCAGTATTTT. Its protein product is CASSVGSTDTQYF.

This clone was seen only once. The chain combines TRBV16 with TRBJ1-3; D gene uncertain. Germline V gives CDR1 KGHSY, CDR2 FQNENV. The CDR3 sequence is 16 residues long. Trimming took 2 bases from V and 2 from J, leaving 13 bases between them. Here the CDR3 reads CASSQQAILAGNTIYF. The CDR3 coding sequence is TGTGCCAGCAGCCAACAGGCGATACTGGCTGGAAACACCATATATTTT.

The chain has TRBV9 and TRBJ2-5; 11 nucleotides agree with TRBD2. After removal of 4 bases from V and 5 bases from J, the junction contained 13 bases not matched to a gene. Germline loops: CDR1 SGDLS, CDR2 YYNGEE. CDR3 size: 17 residues. CDR3 DNA sequence: TGTGCCAGCAGCTCCGACCCACTAGCGGGAGCCTGGGAGACCCAGTACTTC. Translating it yields CASSSDPLAGAWETQYF.

The J gene is TRBJ1-1, the V gene TRBV7-9; D is unclear. Germline CDR1 and CDR2: SEHNR and FQNEAQ (reference sequence). The CDR3 spans 13 residues. Trimming shortened V by 8 bases and J by 3 bases, and 13 bases separated the two germline ends. CDR3 in amino acids: CASRPLNYTEAFF. Written as DNA, the CDR3 is TGTGCCAGCCGCCCCCTTAACTACACTGAAGCTTTCTTT.

The J gene is TRBJ1-5, the V gene TRBV10-3, with 11 bases matching TRBD1. The V gene end was trimmed by 8 bases and the J gene end by 7 bases; junction bases not matched to a gene: 7. The length of the CDR3 is 14 residues. Germline V gene data show CDR1 as ENHRY and CDR2 as SYGVKD. In DNA form, the CDR3 reads TGTGCCATCGCCCCGGACAGGGGGCAGCAGCCCCAGCATTTT. This translates into CAIAPDRGQQPQHF.

The gene calls are TRBV5-6 and TRBJ2-5; D tentatively reads TRBD1 or TRBD2 (5 bases each). The CDR3 covers 13 residues. Per germline, CDR1 SGHDT and CDR2 YYEEEE. The ends were cut back, 0 bases at V and 6 bases at J, with 9 bases in the middle. Written as DNA, the CDR3 is TGTGCCAGCAGCTTGGATGAGGGGCAGACCCAGTACTTC. As protein: CASSLDEGQTQYF.

V gene TRBV6-5 combines with J gene TRBJ1-5; possible D gene TRBD1, 5 bases. Germline assignment: CDR1 MNHEY and CDR2 SVGAGI. V lost 5 bases to trimming and J lost 1 base, with 12 bases between them. CDR3 size: 15 residues. The CDR3 DNA reads TGTGCCAGCAGTGGCAGTTGGGGGAGCAATCAGCCCCAGCATTTT. Encoded protein: CASSGSWGSNQPQHF.

The chain is built from TRBV19 and TRBJ2-7; D possibly corresponds to TRBD2 (5 bases). The germline V and J ends were trimmed by 3 bases and 4 bases, with 13 bases remaining between them. Germline lookup yields CDR1 LNHDA and CDR2 SQIVND (reference sequence). This CDR3 comprises 14 residues. The CDR3 region has the DNA TGTGCCAGTAGTATTTCCAGCGGTGAATACGAGCAGTACTTC. Translation gives CASSISSGEYEQYF.

J is TRBJ1-4 and V is TRBV27; D is uncertain. Trimming took 5 bases from V and 8 from J, leaving 18 bases between them. The CDR3 contains 15 residues. CDR1 and CDR2 (germline): MNHEY, SMNVEV (reference sequence). The CDR3 bases are TGTGCCAGCAGTCTTGGGCCCGCCCTGGGGGAAAAACTGTTTTTT. As protein: CASSLGPALGEKLFF.

This rearrangement joins TRBV18 to TRBJ2-1; D may be TRBD2 (5 bases). Germline V lookup: CDR1 KGHSH, CDR2 LQKENI. The CDR3 covers 15 residues. V was clipped by 1 base and J by 8 bases, with 15 bases between them. For the CDR3, the DNA is TGTGCCAGCTCACCACGGGTAGCTAGCTCTCATGAGCAGTTCTTC. Translation gives CASSPRVASSHEQFF.

The chain employs TRBV5-1 and TRBJ2-7; D uncertain. Germline V CDR1 and CDR2: SGHRS, YFSETQ. V lost 1 base and J 2 bases, leaving 10 bases between the germline ends. The length of the CDR3 is 14 residues. The CDR3 is CASSLTAEPYEQYF. CDR3 DNA sequence: TGCGCCAGCAGCTTGACGGCTGAGCCCTACGAGCAGTACTTC.

In this sample, this clone turned up a few times. V and J are TRBV6-6 and TRBJ2-1; possibly TRBD1 for D (7 bases). The CDR3 is 15 residues long. V lost 6 bases to trimming and J lost 2 bases, with 14 bases between them. From germline, CDR1 is MNHNY and CDR2 SVGAGI (reference sequence). The CDR3 DNA reads as TGTGCCAGCAGCCCCCAGGGGGGCGCCTACAATGAGCAGTTCTTC. Translating gives CASSPQGGAYNEQFF.

The V call is TRBV7-9, the J call TRBJ2-3, with a weak D call TRBD1 (6 bases). V was clipped by 5 bases and J by 0 bases, with 15 bases between them. The CDR3 loop spans 16 amino acids. The germline V gene has CDR1 SEHNR and CDR2 FQNEAQ (reference sequence). Here the CDR3 reads CASSQGPQPSTDTQYF. CDR3 DNA: TGTGCCAGCAGCCAGGGGCCCCAGCCAAGCACAGATACGCAGTATTTT.

This clone was seen more than once but under ten times. Additional DNA sequences in this sample encode the identical CDR3. V usage is TRBV11-2 and J usage is TRBJ1-1; D not certain. CDR1 is SGHAT, CDR2 FQNNGV, per germline. The CDR3 length is 13 residues. Trimming pared 3 bases from V and 2 bases from J, leaving 7 bases between. CDR3 coding DNA: TGTGCCAGCAGCTTGGAGGGCAACACTGAAGCTTTCTTT. It translates to CASSLEGNTEAFF.

This chain uses TRBV27 with TRBJ2-3; D is possibly TRBD1 or TRBD2 (5 bases each). Germline loops: CDR1 MNHEY, CDR2 SMNVEV (reference sequence). The CDR3 consists of 16 residues. V was trimmed by 2 bases and J by 4 bases, leaving 16 bases between them. As DNA, the CDR3 is TGTGCCAGCAGTTTAAACCCGACTACCAGGGCAGATACGCAGTATTTT. This sequence encodes CASSLNPTTRADTQYF.

The chain couples TRBV4-3 to TRBJ1-6, with 7 bases matching TRBD1. CDR3 length: 18 amino acids. V shed 0 bases and J 14 bases; nucleotides not matched to a gene: 19. In germline, CDR1 is LGHNA, CDR2 YSLEER. This CDR3 reads CASSQDRALRQGVQALHF. In nucleotides, the CDR3 is TGCGCCAGCAGCCAAGATCGAGCTTTACGGCAGGGGGTGCAGGCCCTCCACTTT.

The chain employs TRBV4-1 and TRBJ1-2; no firm D call. V shed 0 bases and J shed 10 bases, with 12 bases lying between them. Germline V CDR1 and CDR2: MGHRA, YSYEKL. The CDR3 contains 13 residues. The CDR3 DNA is TGCGCCAGCAGCCAAGATCTGATTAAGGTCTACACCTTC. Translated: CASSQDLIKVYTF.

This rearrangement joins TRBV7-9 to TRBJ2-5; TRBD2 agrees at 7 bases. Trimming at V came to 3 bases and at J to 1 base, leaving 2 bases not matched to a gene. The length of the CDR3 is 14 residues. Per germline, CDR1 SEHNR and CDR2 FQNEAQ (reference sequence). The CDR3, as DNA: TGTGCCAGCAGCTTTGGCGGGGGCCAAGAGACCCAGTACTTC. It is translated as CASSFGGGQETQYF.

V is TRBV30 and J is TRBJ1-6, with D hard to call. The germline V and J ends were trimmed by 3 bases and 7 bases, with 7 bases remaining between them. The CDR3 length is 12 residues. Germline V gene data show CDR1 as GTSNPN and CDR2 as SVGIG (reference sequence). CDR3 DNA sequence: TGTGCCTGGAGAATGGGAAATTCACCCCTCCACTTT. Encoded protein: CAWRMGNSPLHF.

This clone was observed a handful of times. This chain joins TRBV30 and TRBJ1-2, with 7 bases matching TRBD1. CDR1 is GTSNPN, CDR2 SVGIG, per germline (reference sequence). CDR3 size: 13 residues. With 2 bases clipped from V and 4 bases from J, the junction kept 4 bases outside the gene matches. The CDR3 nucleotides are TGTGCCTGGAGTCCCACAGGGGCCTATGGCTACACCTTC. This translates into CAWSPTGAYGYTF.

The chain is built from TRBV10-3 and TRBJ2-2; 8 bases fit TRBD2. The germline V gene encodes CDR1 ENHRY and CDR2 SYGVKD. Trimming at V came to 1 base and at J to 0 bases, leaving 19 bases not matched to a gene. The CDR3 runs 22 residues. The CDR3 sequence: CAISEFPRGSGGVQTNTGELFF. The CDR3 DNA reads TGTGCCATCAGTGAGTTCCCCCGGGGGAGCGGGGGAGTTCAGACGAACACCGGGGAGCTGTTTTTT.

The chain couples TRBV7-9 to TRBJ2-3; 9 bases align to TRBD1. In germline, CDR1 is SEHNR, CDR2 FQNEAQ (reference sequence). The CDR3 sequence is 15 residues long. The trim removed 5 bases at V and 2 bases at J, leaving 5 bases unmatched. CDR3 amino acids: CASSADRGYTDTQYF. The CDR3 nucleotides are TGTGCCAGCAGCGCGGACAGGGGATACACAGATACGCAGTATTTT.

This rearrangement joins TRBV7-8 to TRBJ2-7; no firm D call. Germline-derived CDR1 and CDR2 are SGHVS and FQNEAQ. The CDR3 consists of 14 residues. The V gene lost 4 bases and the J gene lost 1 base, with 11 bases spanning the gap. CDR3 sequence (DNA): TGTGCCAGCAGCTCCGAGGCCCCATCCTACGAGCAGTACTTC. It codes for CASSSEAPSYEQYF.

In nucleotides, the CDR3 is TGTGCCAGCAGAGGGACAGGGATCTACGAGCAGTACTTC. It yields the protein CASRGTGIYEQYF. The gene calls are TRBV25-1 and TRBJ2-7; 9 positions match TRBD1. V trimming: 6 bases; J trimming: 3 bases; junction bases outside the gene matches: 3. The CDR3 loop spans 13 amino acids. Germline loops: CDR1 MGHDK, CDR2 SYGVNS.

The chain recombines TRBV30 with TRBJ1-1, with TRBD1 matching 7 bases. Germline values: CDR1 GTSNPN, CDR2 SVGIG (reference sequence). J gave up 6 bases and V 2 bases, and 6 bases lay outside the gene matches. This CDR3 region has 13 residues. CDR3 sequence (DNA): TGTGCCTGGAGTTCTACAGGGGAAGCTGAAGCTTTCTTT. This sequence encodes CAWSSTGEAEAFF.

This chain connects TRBV27 to TRBJ2-3; a weak D match, TRBD2 (6 bases). Trimming shortened V by 0 bases and J by 7 bases, and 26 bases separated the two germline ends. Germline V CDR1 and CDR2: MNHEY, SMNVEV (reference sequence). CDR3 length equals 19 residues. This CDR3 reads CASSLSGGATWGHRYTQYF. Here the CDR3 DNA reads TGTGCCAGCAGTTTATCGGGGGGTGCGACATGGGGTCACAGGTATACGCAGTATTTT.